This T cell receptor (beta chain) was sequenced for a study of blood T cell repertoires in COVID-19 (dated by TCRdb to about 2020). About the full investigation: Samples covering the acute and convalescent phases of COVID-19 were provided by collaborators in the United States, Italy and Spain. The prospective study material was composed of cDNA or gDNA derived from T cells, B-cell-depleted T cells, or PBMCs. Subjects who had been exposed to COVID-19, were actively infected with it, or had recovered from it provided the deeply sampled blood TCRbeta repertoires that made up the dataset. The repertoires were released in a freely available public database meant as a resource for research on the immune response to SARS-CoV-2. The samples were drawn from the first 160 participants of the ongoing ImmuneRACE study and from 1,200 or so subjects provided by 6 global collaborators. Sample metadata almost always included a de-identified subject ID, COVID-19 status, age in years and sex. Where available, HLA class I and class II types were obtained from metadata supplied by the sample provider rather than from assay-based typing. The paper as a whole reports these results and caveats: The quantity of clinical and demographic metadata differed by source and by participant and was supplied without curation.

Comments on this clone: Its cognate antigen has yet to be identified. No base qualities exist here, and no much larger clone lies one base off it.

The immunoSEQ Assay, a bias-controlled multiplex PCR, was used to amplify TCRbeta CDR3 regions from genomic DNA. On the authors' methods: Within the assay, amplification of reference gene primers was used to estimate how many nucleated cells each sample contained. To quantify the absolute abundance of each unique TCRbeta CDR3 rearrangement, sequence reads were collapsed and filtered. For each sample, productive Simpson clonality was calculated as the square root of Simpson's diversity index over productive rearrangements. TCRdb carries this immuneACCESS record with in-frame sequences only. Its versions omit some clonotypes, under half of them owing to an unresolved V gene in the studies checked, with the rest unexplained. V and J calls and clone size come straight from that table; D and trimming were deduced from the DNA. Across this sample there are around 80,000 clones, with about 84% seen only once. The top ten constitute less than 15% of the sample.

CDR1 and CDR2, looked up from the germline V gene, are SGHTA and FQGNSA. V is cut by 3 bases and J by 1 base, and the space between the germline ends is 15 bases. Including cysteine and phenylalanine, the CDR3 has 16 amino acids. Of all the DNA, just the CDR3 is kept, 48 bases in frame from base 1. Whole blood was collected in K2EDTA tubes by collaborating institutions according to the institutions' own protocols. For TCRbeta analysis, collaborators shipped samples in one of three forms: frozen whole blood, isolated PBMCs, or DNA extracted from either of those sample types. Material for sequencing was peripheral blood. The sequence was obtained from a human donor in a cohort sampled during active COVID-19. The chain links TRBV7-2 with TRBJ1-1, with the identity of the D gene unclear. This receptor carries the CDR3 CASSFPGGNGNTEAFF. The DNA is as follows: TGTGCCAGCAGCTTCCCGGGTGGAAATGGGAACACTGAAGCTTTCTTT.